A selection of T cell receptor beta chains follows, all from one sample in a study of cytomegalovirus exposure and HLA in healthy donors. Repertoires were generated with immunoSEQ multiplex PCR, while TCRdb's copy carries only in-frame clones and drops some. The sample records 150,000 to 200,000 clones, about 80% being singletons. Sequencing was done on a sample of PBMCs. Every receptor here comes from a woman in her thirties in good health and CMV-seropositive. Both conserved end residues are part of each CDR3. D genes are given only for firm matches. Clone size is not always given. Where it is, it says once, few, many or a class for expanded clones.

d_call j_call v_call clone_size cdr3_nt cdr3_aa
. TRBJ1-4 TRBV30 . TGTGCCTGGAGCATGGGGCATGAAAAACTGTTTTTT CAWSMGHEKLFF
. TRBJ2-1 TRBV4-2 . TGTGCCAGCAGCCAAGATTACGGGAGACCCTACAATGAGCAGTTCTTC CASSQDYGRPYNEQFF
TRBD1 TRBJ1-5 TRBV30 . TGTGCCTGGGCTACCGGAGGGGGCGCTGGACAGCCCCAGCATTTT CAWATGGGAGQPQHF
TRBD1 TRBJ1-5 TRBV10-3 . TGTGCCATCAGTCCGGACAGGGCGGGTCAGCCCCAGCATTTT CAISPDRAGQPQHF
TRBD1 TRBJ1-3 TRBV28 . TGTGCCAGCTCCCAGGGGGATTCTGGAAACACCATATATTTT CASSQGDSGNTIYF
. TRBJ2-1 TRBV6-5 . TGTGCCAGCAGTTACTCGATGTCGGGGAATGAGCAGTTCTTC CASSYSMSGNEQFF
. TRBJ1-1 TRBV11-3 few TGTGCCAGCAGATCCGACAAAGACGCCACTGAAGCTTTCTTT CASRSDKDATEAFF
. TRBJ2-5 TRBV11-2 . TGTGCCAGCAGACAACAAGAGACCCAGTACTTC CASRQQETQYF
TRBD1 TRBJ2-2 TRBV10-3 . TGTGCCATCAGCGGACAGGTGAACACCGGGGAGCTGTTTTTT CAISGQVNTGELFF
TRBD2 TRBJ2-1 TRBV13 . TGTGCCAGCAGCCCGGGGGGGGCGTGGGAGCAGTTCTTC CASSPGGAWEQFF
TRBD1 TRBJ2-7 TRBV7-7 . TGTGCCAGCAGCTTTGGGACAGGGCCCTACGAGCAGTACTTC CASSFGTGPYEQYF
. TRBJ2-7 TRBV28 . TGTGCCAGCAGTTACCCTACCCCGGGGTGGCCCTACGAGCAGTACTTC CASSYPTPGWPYEQYF
. TRBJ2-1 TRBV7-8 . TGTGCCAGCAGCTTCAGATACAGGGAGAGTGAGCAGTTCTTC CASSFRYRESEQFF
TRBD2 TRBJ2-1 TRBV7-3 . TGTGCCAGCAGACGGGGGACTAGCGGCTACAATGAGCAGTTCTTC CASRRGTSGYNEQFF
. TRBJ1-3 TRBV7-8 . TGTGCCAGCAGCCCCGAGGTCGGCACCATATATTTT CASSPEVGTIYF
TRBD2 TRBJ2-7 TRBV15 . TGTGCCACCAGCAGAGAATTACTAGCGGGAGGGGTCTCCTACGAGCAGTACTTC CATSRELLAGGVSYEQYF
. TRBJ2-3 TRBV28 . TGTGCCAGCAGTTCTATACCGGGGACAGATACGCAGTATTTT CASSSIPGTDTQYF
TRBD1 TRBJ1-3 TRBV12-5 . TGTGCTAGTGGTTTAAGAGGGGGCGCTTCTGGAAACACCATATATTTT CASGLRGGASGNTIYF
TRBD1 TRBJ2-7 TRBV7-2 . TGTGCCAGCAGCCTACACAGGGGTACCTACGAGCAGTACTTC CASSLHRGTYEQYF
TRBD1 TRBJ2-7 TRBV28 . TGTGCCAGCAGCCGGACAGGGCTTTACGAGCAGTACTTC CASSRTGLYEQYF
. TRBJ1-1 TRBV19 . TGTGCCAGTAGTATACTACCAGGAGGCGAAGCTTTCTTT CASSILPGGEAFF
TRBD2 TRBJ2-7 TRBV6-5 . TGTGCCAGCAGTGGAATCGCTAGCGGCTACGAGCAGTACTTC CASSGIASGYEQYF
TRBD2 TRBJ2-3 TRBV19 . TGTGCCAGTAGTGCCGGGGGACTATCGGCAGATACGCAGTATTTT CASSAGGLSADTQYF
TRBD2 TRBJ2-5 TRBV4-1 . TGCGCCAGCAGCCAAACAACTAGCGGATACCAAGAGACCCAGTACTTC CASSQTTSGYQETQYF